This T cell receptor (beta chain) was retrieved from a study of post-analysis software for immune sequencing data. About the study: As for disease course, relapsing-remitting, secondary progressive and progressive-relapsing multiple sclerosis were all included. Study findings and constraints: TRBV5-6, TRBV5-1 and TRBV20-1 belonged to a set of roughly 5 TRBV segments that were more frequent in patients than controls. Strong co-clustering by F measure was evident for samples that had been prepared in the same batch.

This CDR3 contains 15 residues. V lost 2 bases and J 3 bases, leaving 14 bases between the germline ends. CDR1 is SGHRS, CDR2 YFSETQ, per germline. This clonotype was counted between two and nine times. Its antigen is as yet unknown. Unique molecular identifiers featured in each of the TCR beta cDNA libraries. TCRdb re-called the PCR reads with MiXCR, one entry per CDR3 protein. Of hundreds of thousands of distinct CDR3 sequences in the sample, roughly 30% were seen once. This sequence joins TRBV5-1 and TRBJ1-2, with D maybe TRBD1 (5 bases). Sequences were obtained from blood. This TCR was recovered from a girl between 10 and 17 years old with multiple sclerosis. CDR3 in DNA: TGCGCCAGCAGCTTAACCTTACAGGCCCACTATGGCTACACCTTC. It is translated as CASSLTLQAHYGYTF. The full variable domain, in which reference TRBV5-1 and TRBJ1-2 provide the parts outside the CDR3, is KAGVTQTPRYLIKTRGQQVTLSCSPISGHRSVSWYQQTPGQGLQFLFEYFSETQRNKGNFPGRFSGRQFSNSRSEMNVSTLELGDSALYLCASSLTLQAHYGYTFGSGTRLTVV.